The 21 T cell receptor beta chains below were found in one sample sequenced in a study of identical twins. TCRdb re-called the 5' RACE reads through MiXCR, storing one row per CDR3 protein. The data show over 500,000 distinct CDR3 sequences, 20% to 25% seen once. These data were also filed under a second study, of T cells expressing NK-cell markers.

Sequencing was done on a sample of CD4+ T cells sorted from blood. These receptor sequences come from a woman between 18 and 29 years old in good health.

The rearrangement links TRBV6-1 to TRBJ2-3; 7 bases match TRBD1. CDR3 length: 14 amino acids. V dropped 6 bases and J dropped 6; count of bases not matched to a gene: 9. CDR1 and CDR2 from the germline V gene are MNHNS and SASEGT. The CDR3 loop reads CASRPDGTADTQYF. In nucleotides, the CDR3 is TGTGCCAGCAGACCAGACGGGACAGCCGATACGCAGTATTTT.

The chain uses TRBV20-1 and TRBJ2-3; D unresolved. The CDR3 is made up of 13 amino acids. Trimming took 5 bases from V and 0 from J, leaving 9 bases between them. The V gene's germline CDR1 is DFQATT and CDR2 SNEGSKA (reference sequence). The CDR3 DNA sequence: TGCAGTGCTCCGCCCGCAAGCACAGATACGCAGTATTTT. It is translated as CSAPPASTDTQYF.

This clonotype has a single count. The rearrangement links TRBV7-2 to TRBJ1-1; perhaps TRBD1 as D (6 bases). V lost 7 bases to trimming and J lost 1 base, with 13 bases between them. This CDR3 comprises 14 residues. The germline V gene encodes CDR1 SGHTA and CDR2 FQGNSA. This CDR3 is CASNRQEANTEAFF. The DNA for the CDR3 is TGTGCCAGCAACAGACAGGAGGCGAACACTGAAGCTTTCTTT.

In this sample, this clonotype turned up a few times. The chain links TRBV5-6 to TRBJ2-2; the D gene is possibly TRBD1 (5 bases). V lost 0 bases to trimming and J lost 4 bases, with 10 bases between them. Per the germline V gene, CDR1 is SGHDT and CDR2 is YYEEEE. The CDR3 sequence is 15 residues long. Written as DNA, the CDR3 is TGTGCCAGCAGCTTGGGGCACAGGTCCACCGGGGAGCTGTTTTTT. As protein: CASSLGHRSTGELFF. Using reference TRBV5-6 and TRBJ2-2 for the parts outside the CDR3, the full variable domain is DAGVTQSPTHLIKTRGQQVTLRCSPKSGHDTVSWYQQALGQGPQFIFQYYEEEERQRGNFPDRFSGHQFPNYSSELNVNALLLGDSALYLCASSLGHRSTGELFFGEGSRLTVL.

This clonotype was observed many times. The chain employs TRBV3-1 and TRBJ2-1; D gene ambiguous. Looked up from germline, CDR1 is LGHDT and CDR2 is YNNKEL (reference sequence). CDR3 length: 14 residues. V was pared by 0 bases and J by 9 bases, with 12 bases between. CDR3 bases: TGTGCCAGCAGCCAAGATCGGTCGGGTGCTGAGCAGTTCTTC. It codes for CASSQDRSGAEQFF.

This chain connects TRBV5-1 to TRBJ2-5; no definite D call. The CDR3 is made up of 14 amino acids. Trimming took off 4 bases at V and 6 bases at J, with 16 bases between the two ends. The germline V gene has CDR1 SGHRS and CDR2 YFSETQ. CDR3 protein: CASSEDGGLKTQYF. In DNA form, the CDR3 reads TGCGCCAGCAGCGAGGACGGTGGGCTAAAGACCCAGTACTTC.

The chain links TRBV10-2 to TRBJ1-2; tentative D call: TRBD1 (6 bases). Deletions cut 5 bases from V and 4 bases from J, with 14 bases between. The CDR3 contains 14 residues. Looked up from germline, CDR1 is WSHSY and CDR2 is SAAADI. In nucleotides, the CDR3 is TGCGCCAGCAGTCCCGCGGGGGCGGGCTATGGCTACACCTTC. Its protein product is CASSPAGAGYGYTF.

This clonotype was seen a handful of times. In DNA, the CDR3 is TGTGCCAGCAGTTACACCAGGGCGAACACTGAAGCTTTCTTT. It is translated as CASSYTRANTEAFF. The chain combines TRBV6-5 with TRBJ1-1; possible D gene TRBD1, 5 bases. Germline CDR1 is MNHEY and CDR2 is SVGAGI. Trimming pared 2 bases from V and 1 base from J, leaving 8 bases between. CDR3 length equals 14 residues.

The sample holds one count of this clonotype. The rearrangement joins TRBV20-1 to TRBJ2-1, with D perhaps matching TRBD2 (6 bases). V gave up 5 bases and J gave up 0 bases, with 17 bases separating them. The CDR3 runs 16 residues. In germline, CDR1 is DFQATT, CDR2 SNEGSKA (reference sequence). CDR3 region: CSAGDSERHSYNEQFF. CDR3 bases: TGCAGTGCTGGGGACTCGGAGCGGCACTCCTACAATGAGCAGTTCTTC.

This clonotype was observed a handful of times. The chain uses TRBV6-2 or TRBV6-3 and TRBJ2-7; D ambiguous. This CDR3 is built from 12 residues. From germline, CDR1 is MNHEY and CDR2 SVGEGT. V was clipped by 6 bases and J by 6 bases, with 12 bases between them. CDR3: CASSRTFIEQYF. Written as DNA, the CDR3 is TGTGCCAGCAGCCGGACCTTTATCGAGCAGTACTTC.

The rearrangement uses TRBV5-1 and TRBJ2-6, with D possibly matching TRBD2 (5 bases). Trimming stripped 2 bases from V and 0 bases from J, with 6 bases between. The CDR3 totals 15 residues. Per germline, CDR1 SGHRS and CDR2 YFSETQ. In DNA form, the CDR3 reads TGCGCCAGCAGCTTAGCGGACTCTGGGGCCAACGTCCTGACTTTC. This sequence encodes CASSLADSGANVLTF.

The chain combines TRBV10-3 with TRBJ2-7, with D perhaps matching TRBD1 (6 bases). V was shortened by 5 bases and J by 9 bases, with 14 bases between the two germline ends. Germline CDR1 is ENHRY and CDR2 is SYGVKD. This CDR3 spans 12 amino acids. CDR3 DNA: TGTGCCATCAGTTCCCGACAGGTCCTGCAGTACTTC. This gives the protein CAISSRQVLQYF.

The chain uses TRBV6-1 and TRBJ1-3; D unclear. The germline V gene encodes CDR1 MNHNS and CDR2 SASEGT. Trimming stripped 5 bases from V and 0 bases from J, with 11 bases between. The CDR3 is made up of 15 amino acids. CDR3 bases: TGTGCCAGCAGTCTCGGACCGCGCTCTGGAAACACCATATATTTT. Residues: CASSLGPRSGNTIYF.

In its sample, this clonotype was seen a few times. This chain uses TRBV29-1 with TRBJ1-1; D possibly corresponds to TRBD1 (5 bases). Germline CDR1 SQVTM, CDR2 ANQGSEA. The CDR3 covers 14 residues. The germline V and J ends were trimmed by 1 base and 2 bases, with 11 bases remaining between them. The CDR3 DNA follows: TGCAGCGTTGAAGGGAGGGACGGCAACACTGAAGCTTTCTTT. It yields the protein CSVEGRDGNTEAFF.

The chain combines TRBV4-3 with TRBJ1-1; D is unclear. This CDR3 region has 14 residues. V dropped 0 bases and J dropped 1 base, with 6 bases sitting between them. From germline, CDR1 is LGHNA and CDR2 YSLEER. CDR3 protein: CASSQDIQNTEAFF. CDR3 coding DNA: TGCGCCAGCAGCCAAGATATACAGAACACTGAAGCTTTCTTT.

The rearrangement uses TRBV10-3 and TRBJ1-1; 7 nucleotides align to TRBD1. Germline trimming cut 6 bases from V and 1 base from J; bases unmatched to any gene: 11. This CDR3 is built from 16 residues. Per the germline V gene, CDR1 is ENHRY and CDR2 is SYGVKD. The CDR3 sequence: CAISASRDRRNTEAFF. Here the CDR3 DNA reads TGTGCCATCAGCGCTAGCCGGGACAGAAGGAACACTGAAGCTTTCTTT.

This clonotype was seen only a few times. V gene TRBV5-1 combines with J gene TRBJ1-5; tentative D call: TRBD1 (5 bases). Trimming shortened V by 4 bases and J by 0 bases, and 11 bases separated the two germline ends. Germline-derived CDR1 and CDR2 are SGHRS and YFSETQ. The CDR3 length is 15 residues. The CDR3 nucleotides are TGCGCCAGCAGCCCAGACAGCCATAGCAATCAGCCCCAGCATTTT. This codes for CASSPDSHSNQPQHF.

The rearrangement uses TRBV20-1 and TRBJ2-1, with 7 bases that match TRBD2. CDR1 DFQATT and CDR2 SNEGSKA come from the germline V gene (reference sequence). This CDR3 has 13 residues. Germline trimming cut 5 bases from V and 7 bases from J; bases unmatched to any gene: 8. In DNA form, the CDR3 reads TGCAGTGCTCCCTCGAAAGCGGGGAATGAGCAGTTCTTC. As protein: CSAPSKAGNEQFF.

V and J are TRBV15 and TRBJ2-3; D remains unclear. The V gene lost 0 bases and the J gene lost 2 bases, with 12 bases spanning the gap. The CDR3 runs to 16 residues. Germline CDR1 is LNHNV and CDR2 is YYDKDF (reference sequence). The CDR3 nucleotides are TGTGCCACCAGCAGAGATAAAGGCCGGATCACAGATACGCAGTATTTT. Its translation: CATSRDKGRITDTQYF.

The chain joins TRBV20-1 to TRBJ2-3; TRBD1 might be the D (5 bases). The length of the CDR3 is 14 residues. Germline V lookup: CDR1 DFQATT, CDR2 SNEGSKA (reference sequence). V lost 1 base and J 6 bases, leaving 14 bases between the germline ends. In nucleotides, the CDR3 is TGCAGTGCTAGAGTAGGCAGGGTAGGCGATACGCAGTATTTT. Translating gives CSARVGRVGDTQYF.

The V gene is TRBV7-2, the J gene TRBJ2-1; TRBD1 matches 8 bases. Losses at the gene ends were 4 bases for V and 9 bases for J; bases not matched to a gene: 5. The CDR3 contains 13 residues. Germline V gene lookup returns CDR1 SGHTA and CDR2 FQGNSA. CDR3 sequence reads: CASSSDRGGEQFF. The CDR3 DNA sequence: TGTGCCAGCAGCTCTGACAGGGGAGGTGAGCAGTTCTTC.